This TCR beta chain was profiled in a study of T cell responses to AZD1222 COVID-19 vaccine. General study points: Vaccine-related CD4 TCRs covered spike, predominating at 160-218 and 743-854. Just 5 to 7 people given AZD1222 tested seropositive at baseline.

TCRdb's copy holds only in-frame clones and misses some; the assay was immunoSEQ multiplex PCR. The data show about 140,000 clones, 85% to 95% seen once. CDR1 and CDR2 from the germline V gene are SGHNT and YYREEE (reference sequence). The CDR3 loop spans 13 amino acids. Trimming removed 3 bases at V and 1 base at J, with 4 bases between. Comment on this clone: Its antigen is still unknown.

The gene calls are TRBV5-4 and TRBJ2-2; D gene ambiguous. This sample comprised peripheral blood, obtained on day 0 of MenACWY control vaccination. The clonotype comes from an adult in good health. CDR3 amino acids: CASSSQNTGELFF. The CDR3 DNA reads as TGTGCCAGCAGCTCACAGAACACCGGGGAGCTGTTTTTT.